A selection of T cell receptor beta chains follows, all from one sample in a study of shared clonotypes between healthy human individuals. The data were produced by immunoSEQ multiplex PCR, yet TCRdb's version contains in-frame clones alone and is incomplete. The sample lists over 2 million clones, 80% to 95% occurring once. The sequenced sample was naive CD4+ T cells from PBMCs. All receptors derive from a man in his late teens or twenties in good health. Some clones in this sample may be carry-over from other donors' samples. Both conserved end residues are trimmed from each CDR3. Not every row has a clone size; where given, it reads once, few, many or a size class.

J | V | size | CDR3
TRBJ2-3 | TRBV6-6 | NA | ASRRQGADTQY
TRBJ2-5 | TRBV2 | NA | ASKQGGRKTQY
TRBJ2-7 | TRBV15 | NA | ATSKVAGGTEQY
TRBJ2-1 | TRBV7-2 | NA | ASSLPSGGNRLNEQF
TRBJ1-1 | TRBV5-1 | NA | ASSYGQNMNTEAF
TRBJ2-7 | TRBV5-4 | NA | ASNRYHQPHEQY
TRBJ2-5 | TRBV15 | NA | ATSRVVGGQETQY
TRBJ2-2 | TRBV29-1 | NA | SAEVLTGGELF
TRBJ1-5 | TRBV7-3 | NA | ASSLTGQGQPQH
TRBJ2-7 | TRBV5-6 | NA | ASSLRGSREQY
TRBJ2-3 | TRBV5-6 | NA | ASSLIGGLGRTDTQY
TRBJ1-1 | TRBV5-5 | NA | ASSPSDRNTEAF
TRBJ2-7 | TRBV6-5 | few | ASSGPGQGAYEQY
TRBJ1-4 | TRBV5-5 | NA | ASSTPGDGANEKLF
TRBJ1-2 | TRBV19 | NA | ASSPRQAGATYGYT
TRBJ2-7 | TRBV9 | NA | ASSPDRGWEQY
TRBJ1-2 | TRBV5-1 | NA | ASSQRLTREGYT
TRBJ1-1 | TRBV10-3 | NA | AISEFTDSDTEAF
TRBJ1-1 | TRBV4-1 | NA | ASSLGEHMNTEAF
TRBJ2-3 | TRBV4-1 | NA | ASSQGGPGLEGHTQY
TRBJ2-1 | TRBV29-1 | once | SVGPGLGGHEQF
TRBJ1-5 | TRBV6-5 | once | ASSYGRSNQPQH
TRBJ2-7 | TRBV7-2 | NA | ASSLKADGRVYEQY
TRBJ2-7 | TRBV7-2 | few | ASSSRDRNYEQY
TRBJ1-6 | TRBV10-3 | once | AISEVGSHSPLH
TRBJ2-1 | TRBV7-2 | NA | ASSLRDRTYNEQF
TRBJ2-1 | TRBV11-3 | NA | ASSFSSGRGDEQF
TRBJ2-7 | TRBV6-5 | once | ASRSTSGSYEQY
TRBJ2-7 | TRBV7-2 | NA | ASSIRTSGSPPAYEQY